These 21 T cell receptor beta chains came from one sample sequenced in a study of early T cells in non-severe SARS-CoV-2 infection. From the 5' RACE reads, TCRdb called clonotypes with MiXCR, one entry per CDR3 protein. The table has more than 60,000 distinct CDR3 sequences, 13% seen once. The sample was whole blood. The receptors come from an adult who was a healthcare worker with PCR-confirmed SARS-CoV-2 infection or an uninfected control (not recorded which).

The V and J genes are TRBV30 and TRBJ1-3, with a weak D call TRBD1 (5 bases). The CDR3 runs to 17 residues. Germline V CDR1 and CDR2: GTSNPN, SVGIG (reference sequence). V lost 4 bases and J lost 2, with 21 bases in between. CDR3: CAWTLSGALAPGNTIYF. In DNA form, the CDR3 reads TGTGCCTGGACACTTAGTGGGGCCCTGGCACCTGGAAACACCATATATTTT.

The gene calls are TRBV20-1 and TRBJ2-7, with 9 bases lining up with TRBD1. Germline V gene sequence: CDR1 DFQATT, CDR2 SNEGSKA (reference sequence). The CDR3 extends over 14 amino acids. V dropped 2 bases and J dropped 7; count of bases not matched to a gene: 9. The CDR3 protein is CSARTSGQGLEQYF. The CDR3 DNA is TGCAGTGCTAGAACCTCCGGACAGGGGCTTGAGCAGTACTTC.

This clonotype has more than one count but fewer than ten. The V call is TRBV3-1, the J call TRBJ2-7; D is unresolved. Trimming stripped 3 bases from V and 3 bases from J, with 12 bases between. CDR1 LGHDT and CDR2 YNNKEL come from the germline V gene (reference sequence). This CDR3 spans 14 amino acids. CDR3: CASSQWVTGYEQYF. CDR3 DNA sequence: TGTGCCAGCAGCCAGTGGGTAACGGGCTACGAGCAGTACTTC.

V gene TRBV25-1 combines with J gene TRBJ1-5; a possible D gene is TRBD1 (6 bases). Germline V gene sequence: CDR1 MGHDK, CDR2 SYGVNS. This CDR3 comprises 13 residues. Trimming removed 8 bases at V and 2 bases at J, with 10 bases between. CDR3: CASGGGGNQPQHF. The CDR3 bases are TGTGCCAGCGGAGGGGGAGGCAATCAGCCCCAGCATTTT.

This CDR3 is CASSFSVNEQFF. The DNA of the CDR3 is TGTGCCAGCAGTTTTTCCGTTAATGAGCAGTTCTTC. The chain is built from TRBV28 and TRBJ2-1; D gene ambiguous. V was clipped by 3 bases and J by 7 bases, with 7 bases between them. Germline V gives CDR1 MDHEN, CDR2 SYDVKM. This CDR3 has 12 amino acids.

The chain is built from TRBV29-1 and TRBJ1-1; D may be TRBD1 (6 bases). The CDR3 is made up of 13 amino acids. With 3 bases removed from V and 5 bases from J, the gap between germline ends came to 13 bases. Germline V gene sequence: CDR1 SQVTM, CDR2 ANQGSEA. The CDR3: CSVEGQGKTEAFF. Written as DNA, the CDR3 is TGCAGCGTTGAGGGGCAGGGGAAGACTGAAGCTTTCTTT.

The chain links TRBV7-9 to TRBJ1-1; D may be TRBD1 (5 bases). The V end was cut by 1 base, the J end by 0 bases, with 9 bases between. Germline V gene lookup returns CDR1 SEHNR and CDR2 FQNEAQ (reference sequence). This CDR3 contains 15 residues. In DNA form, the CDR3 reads TGTGCCAGCAGCTTAGGTATGGGACTGAACACTGAAGCTTTCTTT. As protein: CASSLGMGLNTEAFF.

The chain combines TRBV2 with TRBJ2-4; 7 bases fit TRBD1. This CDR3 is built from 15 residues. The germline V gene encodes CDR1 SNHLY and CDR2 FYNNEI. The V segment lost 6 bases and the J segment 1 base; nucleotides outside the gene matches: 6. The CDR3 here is CASRVTQGAKNIQYF. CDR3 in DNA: TGTGCCAGCAGAGTTACACAGGGGGCCAAAAACATTCAGTACTTC.

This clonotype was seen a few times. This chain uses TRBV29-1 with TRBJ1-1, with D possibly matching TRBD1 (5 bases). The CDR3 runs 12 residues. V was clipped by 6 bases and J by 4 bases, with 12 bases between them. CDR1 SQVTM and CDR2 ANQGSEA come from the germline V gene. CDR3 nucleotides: TGCAGCGTAGTCCATGGGGGCACTGAAGCTTTCTTT. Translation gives CSVVHGGTEAFF.

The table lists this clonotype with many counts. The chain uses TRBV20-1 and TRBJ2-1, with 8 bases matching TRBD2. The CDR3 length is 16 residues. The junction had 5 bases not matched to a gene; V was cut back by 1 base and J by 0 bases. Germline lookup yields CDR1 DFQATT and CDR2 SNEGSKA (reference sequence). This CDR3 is CSARVGTRSSYNEQFF. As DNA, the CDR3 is TGCAGTGCTAGAGTAGGGACTAGGAGCTCCTACAATGAGCAGTTCTTC.

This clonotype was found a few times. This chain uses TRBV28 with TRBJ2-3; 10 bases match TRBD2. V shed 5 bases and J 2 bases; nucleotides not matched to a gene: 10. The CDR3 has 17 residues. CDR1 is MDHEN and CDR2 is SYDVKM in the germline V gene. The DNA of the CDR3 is TGTGCCAGCAGTCCTTACGGGACTAGCGCCGACACAGATACGCAGTATTTT. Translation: CASSPYGTSADTDTQYF.

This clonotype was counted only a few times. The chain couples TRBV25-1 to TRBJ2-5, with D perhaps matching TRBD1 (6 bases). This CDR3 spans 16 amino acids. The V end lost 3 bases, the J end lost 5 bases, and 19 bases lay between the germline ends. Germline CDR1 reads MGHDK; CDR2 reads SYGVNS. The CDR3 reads CASSDRWQGWGETQYF. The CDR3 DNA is TGTGCCAGCAGTGACCGATGGCAGGGGTGGGGGGAGACCCAGTACTTC.

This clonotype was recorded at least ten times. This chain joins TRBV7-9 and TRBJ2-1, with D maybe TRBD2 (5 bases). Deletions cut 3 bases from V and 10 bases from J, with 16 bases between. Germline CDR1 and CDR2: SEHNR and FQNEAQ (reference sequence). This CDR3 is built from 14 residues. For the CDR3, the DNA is TGTGCCAGCAGCTTCCCCGGTCGGGGTCCCGAGCAGTTCTTC. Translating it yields CASSFPGRGPEQFF.

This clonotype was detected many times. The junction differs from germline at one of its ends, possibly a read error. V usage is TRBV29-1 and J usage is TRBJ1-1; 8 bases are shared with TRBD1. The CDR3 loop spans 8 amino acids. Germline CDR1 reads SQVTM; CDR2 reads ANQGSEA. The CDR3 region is CSAADRVF. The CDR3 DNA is TGCAGCGCTGCGGACAGGGTGTTT.

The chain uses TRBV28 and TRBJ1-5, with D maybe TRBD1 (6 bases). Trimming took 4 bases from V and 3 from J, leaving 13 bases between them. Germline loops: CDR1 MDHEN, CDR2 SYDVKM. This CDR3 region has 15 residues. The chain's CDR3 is CASSSPRGPNQPQHF. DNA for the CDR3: TGTGCCAGCAGTTCCCCACGGGGGCCCAATCAGCCCCAGCATTTT.

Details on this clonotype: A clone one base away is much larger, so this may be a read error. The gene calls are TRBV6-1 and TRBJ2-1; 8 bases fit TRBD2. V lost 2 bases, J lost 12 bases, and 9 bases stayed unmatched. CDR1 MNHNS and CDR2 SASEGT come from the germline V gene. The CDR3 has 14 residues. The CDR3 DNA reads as TGTGCCAGCAGTGAACGTTGGCAGCGGGGGAGGCAGTTCTTC. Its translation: CASSERWQRGRQFF.

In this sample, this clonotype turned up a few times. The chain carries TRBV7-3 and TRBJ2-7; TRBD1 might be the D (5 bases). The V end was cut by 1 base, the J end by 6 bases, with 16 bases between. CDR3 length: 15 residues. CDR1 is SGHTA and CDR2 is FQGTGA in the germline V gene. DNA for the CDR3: TGTGCCAGCAGCTTAAGCATGACAGCACCCTTCGAGCAGTACTTC. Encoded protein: CASSLSMTAPFEQYF.

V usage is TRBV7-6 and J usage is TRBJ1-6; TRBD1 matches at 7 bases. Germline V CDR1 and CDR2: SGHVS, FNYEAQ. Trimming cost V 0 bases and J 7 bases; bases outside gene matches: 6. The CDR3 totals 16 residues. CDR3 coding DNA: TGTGCCAGCAGCTTAGCGGAGGCAGGGGGAAATTCACCCCTCCACTTT. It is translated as CASSLAEAGGNSPLHF.

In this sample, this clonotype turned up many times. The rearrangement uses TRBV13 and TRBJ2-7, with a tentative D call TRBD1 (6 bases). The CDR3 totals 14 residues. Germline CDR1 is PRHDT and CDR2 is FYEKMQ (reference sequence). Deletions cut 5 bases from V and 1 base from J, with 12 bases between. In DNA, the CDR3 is TGTGCCAGCAGCCAACAGGGCAGGTCCTACGAGCAGTACTTC. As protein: CASSQQGRSYEQYF.

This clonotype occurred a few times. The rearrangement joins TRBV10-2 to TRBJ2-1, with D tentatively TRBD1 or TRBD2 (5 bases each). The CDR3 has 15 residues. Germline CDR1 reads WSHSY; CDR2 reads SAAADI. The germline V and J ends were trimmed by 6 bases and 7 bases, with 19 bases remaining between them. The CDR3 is CASREPGRAKNEQFF. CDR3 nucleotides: TGCGCCAGCAGGGAACCGGGACGGGCTAAAAATGAGCAGTTCTTC.

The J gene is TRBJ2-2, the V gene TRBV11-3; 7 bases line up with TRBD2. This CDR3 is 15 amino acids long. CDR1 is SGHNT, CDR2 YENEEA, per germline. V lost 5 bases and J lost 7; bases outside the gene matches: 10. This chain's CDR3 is CASSATVPGGGELFF. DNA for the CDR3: TGTGCCAGCAGCGCCACAGTCCCGGGGGGCGGGGAGCTGTTTTTT.